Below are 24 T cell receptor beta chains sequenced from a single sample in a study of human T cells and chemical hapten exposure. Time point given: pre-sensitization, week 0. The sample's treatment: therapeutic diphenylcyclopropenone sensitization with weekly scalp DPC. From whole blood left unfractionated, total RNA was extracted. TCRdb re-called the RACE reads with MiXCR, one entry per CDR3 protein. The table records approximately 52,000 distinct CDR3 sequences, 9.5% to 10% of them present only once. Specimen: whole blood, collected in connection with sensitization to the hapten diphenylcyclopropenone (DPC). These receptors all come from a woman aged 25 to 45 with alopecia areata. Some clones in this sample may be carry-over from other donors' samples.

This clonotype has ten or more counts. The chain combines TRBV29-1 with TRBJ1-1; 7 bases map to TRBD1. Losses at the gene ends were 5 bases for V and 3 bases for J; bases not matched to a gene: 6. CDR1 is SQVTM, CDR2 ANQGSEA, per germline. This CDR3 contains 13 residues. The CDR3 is CSVSSTGHTEAFF. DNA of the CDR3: TGCAGCGTTTCGTCGACAGGGCACACTGAAGCTTTCTTT. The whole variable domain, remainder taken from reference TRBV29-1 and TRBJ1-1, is SAVISQKPSRDICQRGTSLTIQCQVDSQVTMMFWYRQQPGQSLTLIATANQGSEATYESGFVIDKFPISRPNLTFSTLTVSNMSPEDSSIYLCSVSSTGHTEAFFGQGTRLTVV.

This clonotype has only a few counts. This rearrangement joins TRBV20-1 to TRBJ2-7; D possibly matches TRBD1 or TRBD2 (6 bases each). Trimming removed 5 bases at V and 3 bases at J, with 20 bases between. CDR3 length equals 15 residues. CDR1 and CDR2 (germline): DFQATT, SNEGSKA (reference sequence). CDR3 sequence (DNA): TGCAGTGCTTCTTCGTATAGGGGGGCGGGCTACGAGCAGTACTTC. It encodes CSASSYRGAGYEQYF.

The CDR3: CASSSSLAGGRYEQYF. CDR3 bases: TGTGCCAGCAGCTCCAGCCTAGCGGGGGGGCGTTACGAGCAGTACTTC. The V and J genes are TRBV5-6 and TRBJ2-7; 12 bases match TRBD2. The CDR3 length is 16 residues. The V segment lost 3 bases and the J segment 4 bases; nucleotides outside the gene matches: 8. CDR1 SGHDT and CDR2 YYEEEE come from the germline V gene. Complete variable domain (other parts from reference TRBV5-6 and TRBJ2-7): DAGVTQSPTHLIKTRGQQVTLRCSPKSGHDTVSWYQQALGQGPQFIFQYYEEEERQRGNFPDRFSGHQFPNYSSELNVNALLLGDSALYLCASSSSLAGGRYEQYFGPGTRLTVT.

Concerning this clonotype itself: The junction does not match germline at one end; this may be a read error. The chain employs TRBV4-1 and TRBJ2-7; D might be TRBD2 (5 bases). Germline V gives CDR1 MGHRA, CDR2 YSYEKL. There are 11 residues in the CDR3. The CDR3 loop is CASRQGSEQYF. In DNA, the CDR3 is TGCGCCAGCAGACAAGGGAGTGAGCAGTACTTC.

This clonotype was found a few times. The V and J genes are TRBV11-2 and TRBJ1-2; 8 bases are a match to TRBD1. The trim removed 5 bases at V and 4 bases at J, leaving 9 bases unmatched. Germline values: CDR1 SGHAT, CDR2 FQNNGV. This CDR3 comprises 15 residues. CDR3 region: CASSRAGTGIYGYTF. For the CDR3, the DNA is TGTGCCAGCAGCCGCGCGGGGACAGGCATCTATGGCTACACCTTC. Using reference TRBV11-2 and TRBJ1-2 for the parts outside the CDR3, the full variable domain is EAGVAQSPRYKIIEKRQSVAFWCNPISGHATLYWYQQILGQGPKLLIQFQNNGVVDDSQLPKDRFSAERLKGVDSTLKIQPAKLEDSAVYLCASSRAGTGIYGYTFGSGTRLTVV.

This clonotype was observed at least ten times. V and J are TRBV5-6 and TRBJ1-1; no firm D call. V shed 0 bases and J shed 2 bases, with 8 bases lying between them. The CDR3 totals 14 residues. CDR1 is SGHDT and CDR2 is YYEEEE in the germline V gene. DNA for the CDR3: TGTGCCAGCAGCTTGGTGGGGATAAACACTGAAGCTTTCTTT. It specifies CASSLVGINTEAFF.

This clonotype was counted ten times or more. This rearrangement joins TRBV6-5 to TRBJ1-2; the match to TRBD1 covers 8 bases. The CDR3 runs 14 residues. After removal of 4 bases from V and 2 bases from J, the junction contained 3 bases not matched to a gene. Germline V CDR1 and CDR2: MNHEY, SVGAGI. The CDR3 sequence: CASSSGGANYGYTF. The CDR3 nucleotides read TGTGCCAGCAGTTCAGGGGGCGCCAACTATGGCTACACCTTC.

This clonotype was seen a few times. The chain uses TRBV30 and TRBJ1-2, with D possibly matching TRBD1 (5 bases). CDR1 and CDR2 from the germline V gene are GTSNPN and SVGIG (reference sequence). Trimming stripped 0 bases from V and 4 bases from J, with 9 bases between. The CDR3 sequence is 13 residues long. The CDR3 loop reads CAWSVLGAYGYTF. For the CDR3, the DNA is TGTGCCTGGAGTGTACTAGGGGCCTATGGCTACACCTTC.

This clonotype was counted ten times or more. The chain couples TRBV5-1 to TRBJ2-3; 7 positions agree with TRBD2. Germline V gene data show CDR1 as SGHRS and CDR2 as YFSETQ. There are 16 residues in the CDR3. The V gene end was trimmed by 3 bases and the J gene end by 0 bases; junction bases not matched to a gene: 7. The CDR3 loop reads CASSSGGLRSTDTQYF. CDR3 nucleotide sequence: TGCGCCAGCAGCTCGGGGGGACTCCGAAGCACAGATACGCAGTATTTT.

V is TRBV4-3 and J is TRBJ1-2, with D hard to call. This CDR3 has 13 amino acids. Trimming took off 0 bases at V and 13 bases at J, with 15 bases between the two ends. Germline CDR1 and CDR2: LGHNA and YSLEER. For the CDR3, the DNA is TGCGCCAGCAGCCAAGATTTGGGGTCATATGGCACCTTC. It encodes CASSQDLGSYGTF.

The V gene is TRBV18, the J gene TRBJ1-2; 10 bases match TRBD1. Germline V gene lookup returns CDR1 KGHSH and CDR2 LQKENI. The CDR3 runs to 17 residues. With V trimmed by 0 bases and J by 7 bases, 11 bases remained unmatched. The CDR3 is CASSPPSLGQGEVGYTF. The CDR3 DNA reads TGTGCCAGCTCACCACCGTCCCTCGGACAGGGGGAGGTTGGCTACACCTTC.

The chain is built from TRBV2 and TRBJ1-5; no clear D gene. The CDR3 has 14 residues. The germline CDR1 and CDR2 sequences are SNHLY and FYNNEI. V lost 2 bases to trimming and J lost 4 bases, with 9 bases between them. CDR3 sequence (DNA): TGTGCCAGCAGTGAATGGGCAGTAAATCAGCCCCAGCATTTT. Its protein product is CASSEWAVNQPQHF.

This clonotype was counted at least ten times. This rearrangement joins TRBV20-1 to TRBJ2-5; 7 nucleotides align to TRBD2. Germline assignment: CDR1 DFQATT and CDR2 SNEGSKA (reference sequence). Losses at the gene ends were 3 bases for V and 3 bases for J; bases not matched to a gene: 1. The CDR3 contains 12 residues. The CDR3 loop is CSASAGEETQYF. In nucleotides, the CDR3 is TGCAGTGCTAGTGCGGGGGAAGAGACCCAGTACTTC.

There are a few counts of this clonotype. CDR3 coding DNA: TGTGCCTGGAGTGTAGGGTCGAACACTGAAGCTTTCTTT. It is translated as CAWSVGSNTEAFF. This chain links TRBV30 with TRBJ1-1; D is unresolved. Trimming took 0 bases from V and 1 from J, leaving 6 bases between them. This CDR3 contains 13 residues. The germline V gene has CDR1 GTSNPN and CDR2 SVGIG (reference sequence). The complete variable domain, with remaining parts taken from reference TRBV30 and TRBJ1-1, reads SQTIHQWPATLVQPVGSPLSLECTVEGTSNPNLYWYRQAAGRGLQLLFYSVGIGQISSEVPQNLSASRPQDRQFILSSKKLLLSDSGFYLCAWSVGSNTEAFFGQGTRLTVV.

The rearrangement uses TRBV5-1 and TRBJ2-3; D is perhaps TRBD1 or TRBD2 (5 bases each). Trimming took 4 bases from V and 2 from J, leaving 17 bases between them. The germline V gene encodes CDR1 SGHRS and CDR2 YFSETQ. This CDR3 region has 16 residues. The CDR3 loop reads CASSPQTGRITDTQYF. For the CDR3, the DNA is TGCGCCAGCAGCCCGCAAACGGGGCGGATCACAGATACGCAGTATTTT.

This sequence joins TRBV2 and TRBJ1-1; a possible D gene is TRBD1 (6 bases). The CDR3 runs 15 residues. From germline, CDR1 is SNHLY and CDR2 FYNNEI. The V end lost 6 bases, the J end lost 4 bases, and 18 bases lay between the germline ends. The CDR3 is CASRREQGRGTEAFF. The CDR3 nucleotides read TGTGCCAGCAGAAGAGAACAGGGCCGGGGCACTGAAGCTTTCTTT.

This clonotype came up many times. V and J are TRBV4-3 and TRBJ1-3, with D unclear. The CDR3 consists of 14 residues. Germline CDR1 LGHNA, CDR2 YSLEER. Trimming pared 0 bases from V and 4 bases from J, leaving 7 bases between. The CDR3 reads CASSQDAGGNTIYF. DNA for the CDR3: TGCGCCAGCAGCCAAGATGCAGGAGGAAACACCATATATTTT.

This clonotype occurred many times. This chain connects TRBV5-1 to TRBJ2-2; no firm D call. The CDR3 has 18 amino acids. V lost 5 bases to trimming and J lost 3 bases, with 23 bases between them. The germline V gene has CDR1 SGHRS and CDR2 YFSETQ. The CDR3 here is CASRSSSGRSGDTGELFF. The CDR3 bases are TGCGCCAGCAGATCTAGTTCAGGTCGATCCGGCGACACCGGGGAGCTGTTTTTT.

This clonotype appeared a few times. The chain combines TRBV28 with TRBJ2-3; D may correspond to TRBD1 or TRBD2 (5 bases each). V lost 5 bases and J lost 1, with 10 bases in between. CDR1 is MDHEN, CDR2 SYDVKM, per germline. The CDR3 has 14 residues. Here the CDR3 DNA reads TGTGCCAGCAGTCGAGGGGAGTGCACAGATACGCAGTATTTT. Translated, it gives CASSRGECTDTQYF. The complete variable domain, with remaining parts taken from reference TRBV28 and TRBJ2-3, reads DVKVTQSSRYLVKRTGEKVFLECVQDMDHENMFWYRQDPGLGLRLIYFSYDVKMKEKGDIPEGYSVSREKKERFSLILESASTNQTSMYLCASSRGECTDTQYFGPGTRLTVL.

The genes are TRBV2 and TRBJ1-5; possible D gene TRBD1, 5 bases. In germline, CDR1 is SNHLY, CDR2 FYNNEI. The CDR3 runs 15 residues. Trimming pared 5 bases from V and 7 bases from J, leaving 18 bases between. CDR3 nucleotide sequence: TGTGCCAGCAGTCCTACCCCGGGGGGTTGGCAGCCCCAGCATTTT. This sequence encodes CASSPTPGGWQPQHF.

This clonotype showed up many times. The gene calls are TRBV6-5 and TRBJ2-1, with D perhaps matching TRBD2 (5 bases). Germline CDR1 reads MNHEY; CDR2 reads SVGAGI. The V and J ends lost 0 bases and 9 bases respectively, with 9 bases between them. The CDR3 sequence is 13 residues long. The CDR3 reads CASSYSYAGEQFF. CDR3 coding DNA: TGTGCCAGCAGTTACTCTTACGCGGGTGAGCAGTTCTTC.

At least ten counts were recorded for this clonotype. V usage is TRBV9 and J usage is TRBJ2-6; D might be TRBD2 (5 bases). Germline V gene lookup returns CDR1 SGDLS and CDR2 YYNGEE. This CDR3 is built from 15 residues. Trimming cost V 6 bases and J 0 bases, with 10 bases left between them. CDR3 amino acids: CASTKGSSGANVLTF. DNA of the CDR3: TGTGCCAGCACCAAAGGGAGCTCTGGGGCCAACGTCCTGACTTTC. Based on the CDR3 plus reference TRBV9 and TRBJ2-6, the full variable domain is DSGVTQTPKHLITATGQRVTLRCSPRSGDLSVYWYQQSLDQGLQFLIQYYNGEERAKGNILERFSAQQFPDLHSELNLSSLELGDSALYFCASTKGSSGANVLTFGAGSRLTVL.

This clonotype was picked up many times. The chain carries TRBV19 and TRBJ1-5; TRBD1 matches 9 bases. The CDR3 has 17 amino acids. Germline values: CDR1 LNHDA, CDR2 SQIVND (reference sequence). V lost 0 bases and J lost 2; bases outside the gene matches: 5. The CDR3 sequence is CASSIDDRGTGNQPQHF. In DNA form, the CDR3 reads TGTGCCAGTAGTATAGACGACAGGGGGACCGGCAATCAGCCCCAGCATTTT.

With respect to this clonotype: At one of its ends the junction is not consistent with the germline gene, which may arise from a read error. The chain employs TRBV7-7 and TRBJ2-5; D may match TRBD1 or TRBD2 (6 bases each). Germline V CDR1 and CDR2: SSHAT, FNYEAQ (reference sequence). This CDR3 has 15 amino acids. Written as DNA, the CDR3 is TGTGCTAGCAGCCTGCGGGACACCCCAGCGGAGACCCAGTACTTC. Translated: CASSLRDTPAETQYF.